These 12 T cell receptor beta chains share one sample of origin, sequenced in a study of T cell repertoires in cytomegalovirus infection. TCRdb processed the reads anew with MiXCR; each CDR3 protein has one entry. The sample records a few hundred thousand distinct CDR3 sequences, roughly 13% being singletons. Sequencing was carried out using PBMCs. Receptors were obtained from a human donor in good health (CMV status not recorded). Some clones in this sample may be carry-over from other donors' samples.

The CDR3 sequence is CASRPRINTGELFF. As DNA, the CDR3 is TGTGCCAGTAGACCGAGAATTAACACCGGGGAGCTGTTTTTT. The genes are TRBV2 and TRBJ2-2; D is unclear. V dropped 9 bases and J dropped 2 bases, with 13 bases sitting between them. This CDR3 is 14 amino acids long. Germline assignment: CDR1 SNHLY and CDR2 FYNNEI.

The rearrangement uses TRBV28 and TRBJ1-2; TRBD1 might be the D (6 bases). Germline V gives CDR1 MDHEN, CDR2 SYDVKM. CDR3 length equals 14 residues. V lost 6 bases to trimming and J lost 2 bases, with 13 bases between them. In nucleotides, the CDR3 is TGTGCCAGCAGGGGGGGCGGGACGAACTATGGCTACACCTTC. Translated: CASRGGGTNYGYTF.

On this clonotype itself: One junction end does not reproduce the germline sequence, and a read error may be involved. The gene calls are TRBV10-3 and TRBJ2-7, with 9 bases fitting TRBD2. Germline V gives CDR1 ENHRY, CDR2 SYGVKD. The CDR3 consists of 14 residues. CDR3 in DNA: TGTACCATGAGTAGCGGGAGAAACTCCTACGAGCAGTACTTC. This sequence encodes CTMSSGRNSYEQYF.

V usage is TRBV20-1 and J usage is TRBJ2-7; no clear D. The CDR3 sequence is 13 residues long. Germline CDR1 and CDR2: DFQATT and SNEGSKA (reference sequence). Trimming removed 3 bases at V and 5 bases at J, with 14 bases between. CDR3 amino acids: CSARASGPHEQYF. In DNA, the CDR3 is TGCAGTGCTAGGGCTAGTGGGCCCCACGAGCAGTACTTC.

This clonotype was detected ten times or more. V and J are TRBV7-2 and TRBJ1-3; tentative D call: TRBD1 (5 bases). V was trimmed by 5 bases and J by 6 bases, leaving 17 bases between them. Germline values: CDR1 SGHTA, CDR2 FQGNSA. The CDR3 is 15 residues long. CDR3 sequence reads: CASSPAGTGVNTIYF. CDR3 in DNA: TGTGCCAGCAGCCCTGCTGGAACAGGTGTAAACACCATATATTTT.

This clonotype was counted at least ten times. The rearrangement links TRBV10-3 to TRBJ2-4; no reliable D call. V was clipped by 0 bases and J by 5 bases, with 8 bases between them. CDR3 size: 14 residues. CDR1 ENHRY and CDR2 SYGVKD come from the germline V gene. The CDR3 DNA reads TGTGCCATCAGTGAGTCGGGTTCCCAAAACATTCAGTACTTC. It encodes CAISESGSQNIQYF.

This clonotype was seen at least ten times. The J gene is TRBJ1-1, the V gene TRBV12-3 or TRBV12-4; no clear D. The CDR3 covers 16 residues. V was cut by 3 bases and J by 11 bases, with 25 bases left in between. CDR3 DNA: TGTGCCAGCAGTTTTTCCGGCGCAATAACCACTCTGGGGGCTTTCTTT. Its translation: CASSFSGAITTLGAFF.

This clonotype was seen more than once but under ten times. The chain combines TRBV12-3 or TRBV12-4 with TRBJ2-6; weak D call: TRBD1 (5 bases). The CDR3 covers 16 residues. V was trimmed by 6 bases and J by 0 bases, leaving 12 bases between them. This chain's CDR3 is CASSGHRPSGANVLTF. The DNA of the CDR3 is TGTGCCAGCAGCGGACACCGCCCCTCTGGGGCCAACGTCCTGACTTTC.

The table lists this clonotype with many counts. The V and J genes are TRBV14 and TRBJ1-4, with D unclear. Trimming left V 6 bases short and J 0 bases short, with 8 bases between. This CDR3 contains 14 residues. The germline V gene encodes CDR1 SGHDN and CDR2 FVKESK. The CDR3 spells CASSISSTNEKLFF. The CDR3 region has the DNA TGTGCCAGCAGTATCAGCTCAACTAATGAAAAACTGTTTTTT. The variable domain in full, completed from reference TRBV14 and TRBJ1-4, reads EAGVTQFPSHSVIEKGQTVTLRCDPISGHDNLYWYRRVMGKEIKFLLHFVKESKQDESGMPNNRFLAERTGGTYSTLKVQPAELEDSGVYFCASSISSTNEKLFFGSGTQLSVL.

This clonotype was detected only a few times. The rearrangement links TRBV20-1 to TRBJ1-1; D perhaps matches TRBD1 (5 bases). The germline V and J ends were trimmed by 0 bases and 2 bases, with 7 bases remaining between them. Germline V CDR1 and CDR2: DFQATT, SNEGSKA (reference sequence). The CDR3 is 13 amino acids. This chain's CDR3 is CSARETGNTEAFF. The CDR3 coding sequence is TGCAGTGCTAGAGAAACAGGAAACACTGAAGCTTTCTTT.

The chain links TRBV29-1 to TRBJ2-3; 7 nucleotides align to TRBD1. This CDR3 region has 14 residues. The germline gives CDR1 SQVTM, CDR2 ANQGSEA. Trimming cost V 7 bases and J 2 bases; bases outside gene matches: 9. CDR3 amino acids: CSARDRALTDTQYF. The CDR3 DNA follows: TGCAGCGCACGAGACAGGGCCCTCACAGATACGCAGTATTTT.

This clonotype was picked up many times. The chain recombines TRBV7-3 with TRBJ2-2; D is perhaps TRBD2 (5 bases). There are 17 residues in the CDR3. Trimming stripped 0 bases from V and 0 bases from J, with 11 bases between. Looked up from germline, CDR1 is SGHTA and CDR2 is FQGTGA. CDR3 region: CASSLTAAGPNTGELFF. The DNA for the CDR3 is TGTGCCAGCAGCTTAACCGCGGCGGGCCCGAACACCGGGGAGCTGTTTTTT.